Below are 9 T cell receptor beta chains sequenced from a single sample in a study of early T cells in non-severe SARS-CoV-2 infection. TCRdb reanalysed the 5' RACE reads using MiXCR and keeps one entry per CDR3 protein. The table lists approximately 120,000 distinct CDR3 sequences, more than 12% of them singletons. The sample taken for sequencing was whole blood. These receptors came from an adult who was a healthcare worker with PCR-confirmed SARS-CoV-2 infection or an uninfected control (not recorded which).

In its sample, this clonotype was seen a few times. The rearrangement joins TRBV19 to TRBJ2-4; tentative D call: TRBD1 (6 bases). V lost 6 bases and J lost 8, with 11 bases in between. Germline V gives CDR1 LNHDA, CDR2 SQIVND (reference sequence). The CDR3 runs 12 residues. The CDR3 DNA reads as TGTGCCAGTAGAACCCCAGGGGACATTCAGTACTTC. It translates to CASRTPGDIQYF.

This clonotype was observed a handful of times. This sequence joins TRBV30 and TRBJ1-2; a possible D gene is TRBD1 (5 bases). Germline V lookup: CDR1 GTSNPN, CDR2 SVGIG (reference sequence). The V end lost 1 base, the J end lost 8 bases, and 11 bases lay between the germline ends. This CDR3 has 12 residues. This CDR3 is CAWSAGAGGYTF. The DNA for the CDR3 is TGTGCCTGGAGTGCTGGGGCTGGCGGCTACACCTTC.

This clonotype was counted only a few times. The V and J genes are TRBV12-3 or TRBV12-4 and TRBJ2-6; D is unclear. V shed 6 bases and J shed 1 base, with 13 bases lying between them. This CDR3 region has 16 residues. The CDR3 sequence is CASSPSGVSGANVLTF. In DNA form, the CDR3 reads TGTGCCAGCAGCCCTTCTGGGGTTTCTGGGGCCAACGTCCTGACTTTC.

There are many counts of this clonotype. The chain has TRBV6-2 or TRBV6-3 and TRBJ1-5; 9 bases fit TRBD1. Looked up from germline, CDR1 is MNHEY and CDR2 is SVGEGT. The ends lost 6 bases at V and 5 bases at J; junction bases unmatched: 8. This CDR3 is built from 15 residues. CDR3 coding DNA: TGTGCCAGCAGCGAAGGACAGGGGAGAGATCAGCCCCAGCATTTT. It encodes CASSEGQGRDQPQHF.

This clonotype was counted between two and nine times. This chain links TRBV2 with TRBJ1-1; maybe TRBD1 (6 bases). Germline CDR1 is SNHLY and CDR2 is FYNNEI. The CDR3 sequence is 15 residues long. The V and J ends lost 7 bases and 5 bases respectively, with 20 bases between them. This chain's CDR3 is CASKREVQGETEAFF. In nucleotides, the CDR3 is TGTGCCAGCAAAAGGGAGGTACAGGGAGAGACTGAAGCTTTCTTT. The variable domain in full, with the rest retrieved from reference TRBV2 and TRBJ1-1, is EPEVTQTPSHQVTQMGQEVILRCVPISNHLYFYWYRQILGQKVEFLVSFYNNEISEKSEIFDDQFSVERPDGSNFTLKIRSTKLEDSAMYFCASKREVQGETEAFFGQGTRLTVV.

This clonotype was recorded at least ten times. The V gene is TRBV2, the J gene TRBJ2-5; the match to TRBD2 covers 8 bases. The CDR3 has 15 amino acids. The J segment lost 5 bases and the V segment lost 5 bases, leaving 10 bases of the junction unmatched. CDR1 and CDR2 from the germline V gene are SNHLY and FYNNEI. The CDR3 sequence: CASSRPGLEAETQYF. CDR3 DNA: TGTGCCAGCAGTCGACCGGGACTAGAAGCCGAGACCCAGTACTTC.

This clonotype showed up just a few times. The rearrangement joins TRBV20-1 to TRBJ1-1, with a weak D call TRBD1 (6 bases). Germline CDR1 DFQATT, CDR2 SNEGSKA (reference sequence). The CDR3 loop spans 15 amino acids. V lost 5 bases and J lost 1, with 17 bases in between. The CDR3 coding sequence is TGCAGTGCTCGGGACACCAGGGAGTGGAACACTGAAGCTTTCTTT. Its protein is CSARDTREWNTEAFF.

This clonotype has at least ten counts. The gene calls are TRBV12-3 or TRBV12-4 and TRBJ2-3; TRBD2 matches 11 bases. This CDR3 region has 15 residues. V was clipped by 4 bases and J by 4 bases; unmatched bases: 4. The CDR3 region has the DNA TGTGCCAGCAGTTCGCGACTAGCGGGGTCAGATACGCAGTATTTT. Translating it yields CASSSRLAGSDTQYF.

The J gene is TRBJ1-2, the V gene TRBV6-1; D might be TRBD1 (5 bases). There are 12 residues in the CDR3. Germline CDR1 and CDR2: MNHNS and SASEGT. Between the trimmed V and J ends, which lost 3 bases and 4 bases, there was a span of 6 bases. In DNA form, the CDR3 reads TGTGCCAGCAGTGAGACAGTCTATGGCTACACCTTC. Its translation: CASSETVYGYTF.